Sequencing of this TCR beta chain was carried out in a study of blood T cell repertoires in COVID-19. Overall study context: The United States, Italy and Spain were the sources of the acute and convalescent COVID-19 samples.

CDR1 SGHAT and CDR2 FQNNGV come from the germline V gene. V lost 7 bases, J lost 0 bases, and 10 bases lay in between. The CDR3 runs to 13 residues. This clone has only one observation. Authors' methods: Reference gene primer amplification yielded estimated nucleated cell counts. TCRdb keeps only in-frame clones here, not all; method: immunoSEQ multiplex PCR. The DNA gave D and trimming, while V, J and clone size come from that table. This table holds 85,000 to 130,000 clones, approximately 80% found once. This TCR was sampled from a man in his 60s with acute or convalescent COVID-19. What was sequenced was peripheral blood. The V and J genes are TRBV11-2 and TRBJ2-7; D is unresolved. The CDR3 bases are TGTGCCAGCACCACTTATGTCTCCTACGAGCAGTACTTC. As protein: CASTTYVSYEQYF.